This T cell receptor (beta chain) was retrieved from a study of T cell repertoires in cytomegalovirus infection. TCRdb re-called the reads through MiXCR, storing one row per CDR3 protein. The sample consists of roughly 230,000 distinct CDR3 sequences, approximately 6.7% of them appearing once. This clonotype came up many times. V was shortened by 1 base and J by 4 bases, with 16 bases between the two germline ends. The germline CDR1 and CDR2 sequences are LGHNA and YSLEER. This CDR3 has 16 amino acids. This TCR was recovered from a human donor in good health (CMV status not recorded). Some clones in this sample may be carry-over from other donors' samples. This chain connects TRBV4-3 to TRBJ1-2; no definite D call. Sequencing was performed on PBMCs. CDR3 sequence (DNA): TGCGCCAGCAGCCAAGCCTCAGGACCGGGATTCTATGGCTACACCTTC. The encoded protein is CASSQASGPGFYGYTF.